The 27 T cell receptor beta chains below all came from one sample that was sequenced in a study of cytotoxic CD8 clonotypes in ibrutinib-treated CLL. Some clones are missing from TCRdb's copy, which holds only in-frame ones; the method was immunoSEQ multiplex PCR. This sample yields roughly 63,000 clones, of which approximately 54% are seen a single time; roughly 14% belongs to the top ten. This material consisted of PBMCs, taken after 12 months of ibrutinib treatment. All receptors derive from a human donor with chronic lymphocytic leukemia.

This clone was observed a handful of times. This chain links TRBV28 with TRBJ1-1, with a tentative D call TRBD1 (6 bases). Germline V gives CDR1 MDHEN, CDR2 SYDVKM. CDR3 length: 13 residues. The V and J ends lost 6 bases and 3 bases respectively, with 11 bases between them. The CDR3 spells CASRTGADTEAFF. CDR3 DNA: TGTGCCAGCAGAACGGGGGCGGACACTGAAGCTTTCTTT.

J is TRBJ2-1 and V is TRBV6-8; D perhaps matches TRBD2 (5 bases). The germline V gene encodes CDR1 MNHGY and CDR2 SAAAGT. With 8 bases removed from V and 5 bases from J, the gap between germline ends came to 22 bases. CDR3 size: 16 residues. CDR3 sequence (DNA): TGTGCCAGCGGAGGACCGGCGGACCCTCAAAACAATGAGCAGTTCTTC. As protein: CASGGPADPQNNEQFF.

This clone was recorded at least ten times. CDR3 residues: CASSSTGFSWSPLHF. CDR3 DNA sequence: TGTGCCAGCAGTTCAACAGGGTTCTCCTGGTCACCCCTCCACTTT. This chain connects TRBV6-1 to TRBJ1-6; weak D call: TRBD1 (6 bases). The V and J ends lost 5 bases and 10 bases respectively, with 18 bases between them. Germline-derived CDR1 and CDR2 are MNHNS and SASEGT. This CDR3 has 15 residues.

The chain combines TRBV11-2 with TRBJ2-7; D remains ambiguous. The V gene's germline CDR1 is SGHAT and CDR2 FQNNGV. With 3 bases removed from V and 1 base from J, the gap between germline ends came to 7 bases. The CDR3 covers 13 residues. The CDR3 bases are TGTGCCAGCAGCTTCGGTGTGTCCTACGAGCAGTACGTC. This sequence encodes CASSFGVSYEQYV.

DNA for the CDR3: TGTGCCAGCCCGGGGGACCCCAATGAGCAGTTCTTC. The encoded protein is CASPGDPNEQFF. The J gene is TRBJ2-1, the V gene TRBV5-4, with D perhaps TRBD2 (6 bases). The ends were cut back, 7 bases at V and 6 bases at J, with 11 bases in the middle. Germline V gene lookup returns CDR1 SGHNT and CDR2 YYREEE (reference sequence). The CDR3 contains 12 residues.

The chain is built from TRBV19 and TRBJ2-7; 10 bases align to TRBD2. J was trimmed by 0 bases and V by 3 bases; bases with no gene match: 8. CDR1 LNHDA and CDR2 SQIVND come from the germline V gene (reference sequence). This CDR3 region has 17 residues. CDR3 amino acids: CASSIVGPSGSSYEQYF. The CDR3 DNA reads TGTGCCAGTAGTATCGTGGGGCCTAGCGGGAGCTCCTACGAGCAGTACTTC.

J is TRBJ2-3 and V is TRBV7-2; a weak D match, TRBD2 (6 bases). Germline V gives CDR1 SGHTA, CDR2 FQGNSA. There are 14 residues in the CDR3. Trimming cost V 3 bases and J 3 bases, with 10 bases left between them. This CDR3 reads CASSFGGRTDTQYF. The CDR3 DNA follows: TGTGCCAGCAGCTTCGGAGGGAGAACAGATACGCAGTATTTT.

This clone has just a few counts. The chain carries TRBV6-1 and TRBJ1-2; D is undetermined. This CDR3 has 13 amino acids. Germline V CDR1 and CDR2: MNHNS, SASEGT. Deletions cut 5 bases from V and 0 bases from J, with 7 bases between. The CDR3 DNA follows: TGTGCCAGCAGTCCCAAATCTAACTATGGCTACACCTTC. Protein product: CASSPKSNYGYTF.

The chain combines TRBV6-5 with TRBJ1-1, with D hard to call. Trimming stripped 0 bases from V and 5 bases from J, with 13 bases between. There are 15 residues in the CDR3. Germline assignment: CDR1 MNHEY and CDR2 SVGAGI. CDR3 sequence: CASSYSSHPRTEAFF. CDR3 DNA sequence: TGTGCCAGCAGTTACTCGAGTCACCCGAGGACTGAAGCTTTCTTT.

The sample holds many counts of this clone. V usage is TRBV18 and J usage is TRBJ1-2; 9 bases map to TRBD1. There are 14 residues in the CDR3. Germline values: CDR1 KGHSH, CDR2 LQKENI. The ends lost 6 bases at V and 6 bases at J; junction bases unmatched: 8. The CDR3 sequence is CASSSAGTGNGYTF. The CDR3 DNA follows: TGTGCCAGCTCTTCGGCCGGGACAGGGAATGGCTACACCTTC.

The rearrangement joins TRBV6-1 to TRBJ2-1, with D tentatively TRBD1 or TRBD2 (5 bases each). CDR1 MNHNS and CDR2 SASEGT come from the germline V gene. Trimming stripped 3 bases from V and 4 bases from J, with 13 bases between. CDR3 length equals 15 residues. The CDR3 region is CASSERGVGYNEQFF. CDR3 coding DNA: TGTGCCAGCAGTGAGAGAGGGGTAGGGTACAATGAGCAGTTCTTC.

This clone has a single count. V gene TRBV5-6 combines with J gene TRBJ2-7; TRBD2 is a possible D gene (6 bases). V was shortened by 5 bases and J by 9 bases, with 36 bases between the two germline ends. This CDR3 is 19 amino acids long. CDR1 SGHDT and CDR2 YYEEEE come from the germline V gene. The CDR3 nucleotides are TGTGCCAGCAGACGTAAGGGGAGGTGGTATTGCCCCGGTAGGTCTTGGCAGTACGTC. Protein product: CASRRKGRWYCPGRSWQYV.

The CDR3 is CASSPGQGRLGEKLFF. CDR3 in DNA: TGTGCCAGCAGCCCGGGACAGGGGCGGTTGGGTGAAAAACTGTTTTTT. The V gene is TRBV5-4, the J gene TRBJ1-4; TRBD1 matches 10 bases. The CDR3 runs to 16 residues. V lost 4 bases and J lost 7; bases outside the gene matches: 10. Germline CDR1 SGHNT, CDR2 YYREEE (reference sequence).

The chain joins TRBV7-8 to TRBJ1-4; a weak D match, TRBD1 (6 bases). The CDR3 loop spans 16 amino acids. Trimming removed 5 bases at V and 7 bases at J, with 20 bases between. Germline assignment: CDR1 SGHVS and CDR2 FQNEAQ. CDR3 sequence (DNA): TGTGCCAGCAGCCGTAGAACAGGGTGGGGGGGTGAAAAACTGTTTTTT. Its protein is CASSRRTGWGGEKLFF.

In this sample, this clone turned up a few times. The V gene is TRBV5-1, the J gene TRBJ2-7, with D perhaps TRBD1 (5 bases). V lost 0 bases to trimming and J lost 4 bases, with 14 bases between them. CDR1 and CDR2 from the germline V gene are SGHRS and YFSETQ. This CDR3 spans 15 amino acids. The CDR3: CASSLGQGTGYEQYF. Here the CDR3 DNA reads TGCGCCAGCAGCTTGGGGCAGGGAACTGGATACGAGCAGTACTTC.

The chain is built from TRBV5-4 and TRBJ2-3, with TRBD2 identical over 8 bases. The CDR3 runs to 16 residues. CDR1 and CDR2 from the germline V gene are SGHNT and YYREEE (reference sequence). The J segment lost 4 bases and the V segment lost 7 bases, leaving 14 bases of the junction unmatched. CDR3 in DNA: TGTGCCAGCTCCGGTTTGAATAGCGGGGCGGCAGATACGCAGTATTTT. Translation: CASSGLNSGAADTQYF.

CDR3 bases: TGTGTCAGAAGCTTTGAAGAGCAGTACGTC. Residues: CVRSFEEQYV. This chain joins TRBV7-5 and TRBJ2-7. TRBV7-5 is a known pseudogene. The CDR3 is 10 amino acids.

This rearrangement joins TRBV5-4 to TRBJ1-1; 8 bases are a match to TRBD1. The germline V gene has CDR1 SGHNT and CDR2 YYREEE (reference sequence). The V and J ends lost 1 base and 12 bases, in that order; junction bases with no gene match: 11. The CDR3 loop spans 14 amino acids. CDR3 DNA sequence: TGTGCCAGCAGCTTGTTTGGCTGGACAGGGATTTCTTTCTTT. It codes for CASSLFGWTGISFF. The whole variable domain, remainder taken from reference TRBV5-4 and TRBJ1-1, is ETGVTQSPTHLIKTRGQQVTLRCSSQSGHNTVSWYQQALGQGPQFIFQYYREEENGRGNFPPRFSGLQFPNYSSELNVNALELDDSALYLCASSLFGWTGISFFGQGTRLTVV.

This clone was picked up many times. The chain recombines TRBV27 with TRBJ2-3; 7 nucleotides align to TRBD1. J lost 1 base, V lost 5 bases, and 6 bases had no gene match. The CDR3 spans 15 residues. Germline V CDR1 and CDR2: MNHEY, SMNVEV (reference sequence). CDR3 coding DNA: TGTGCCAGCAGTCCGACAGGGAGACGCACAGATACGCAGTATTTT. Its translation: CASSPTGRRTDTQYF.

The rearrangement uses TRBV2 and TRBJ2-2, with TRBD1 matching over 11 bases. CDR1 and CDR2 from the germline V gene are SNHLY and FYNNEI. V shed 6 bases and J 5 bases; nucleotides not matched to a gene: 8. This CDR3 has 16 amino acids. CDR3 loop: CASRTRGTGGTGELFF. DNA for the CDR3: TGTGCCAGCAGGACGAGGGGGACAGGGGGGACCGGGGAGCTGTTTTTT.

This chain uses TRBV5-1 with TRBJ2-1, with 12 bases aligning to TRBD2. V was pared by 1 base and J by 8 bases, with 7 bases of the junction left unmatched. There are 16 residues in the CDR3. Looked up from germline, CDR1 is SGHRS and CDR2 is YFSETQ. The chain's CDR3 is CASSLRLAGGPDEQFF. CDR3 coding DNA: TGCGCCAGCAGCTTGAGGCTAGCGGGAGGGCCCGATGAGCAGTTCTTC.

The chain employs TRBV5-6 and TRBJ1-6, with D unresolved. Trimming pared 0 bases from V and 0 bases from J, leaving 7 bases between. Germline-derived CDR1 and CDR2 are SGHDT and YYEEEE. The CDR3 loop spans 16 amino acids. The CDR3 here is CASSLALNSYNSPLHF. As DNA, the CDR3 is TGTGCCAGCAGCTTGGCTCTGAACTCCTATAATTCACCCCTCCACTTT.

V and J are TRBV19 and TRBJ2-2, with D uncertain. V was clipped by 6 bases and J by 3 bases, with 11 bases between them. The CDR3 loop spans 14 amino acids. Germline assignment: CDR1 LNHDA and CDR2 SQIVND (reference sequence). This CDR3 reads CASRSRPDTGELFF. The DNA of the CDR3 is TGTGCCAGTAGAAGTCGACCGGACACCGGGGAGCTGTTTTTT.

The CDR3 spells CASSDGPGQGVPGELFF. CDR3 coding DNA: TGTGCCAGCAGTGATGGTCCGGGACAGGGGGTCCCCGGGGAGCTGTTTTTT. This rearrangement joins TRBV6-1 to TRBJ2-2, with 11 bases lining up with TRBD1. Germline V CDR1 and CDR2: MNHNS, SASEGT. The CDR3 covers 17 residues. J gave up 6 bases and V 3 bases, and 9 bases lay outside the gene matches.

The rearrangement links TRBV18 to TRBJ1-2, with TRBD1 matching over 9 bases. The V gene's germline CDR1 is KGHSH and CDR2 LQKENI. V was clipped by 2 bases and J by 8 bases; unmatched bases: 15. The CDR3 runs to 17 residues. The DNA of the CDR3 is TGTGCCAGCTCACCAATAATCCAAACAGGGGGCTTGGAGGGCTACACCTTC. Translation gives CASSPIIQTGGLEGYTF.

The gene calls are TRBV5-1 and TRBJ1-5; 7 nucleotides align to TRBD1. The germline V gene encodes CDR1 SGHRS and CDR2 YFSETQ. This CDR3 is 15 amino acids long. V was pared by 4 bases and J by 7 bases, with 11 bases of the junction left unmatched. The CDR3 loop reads CASSLQGGKEQPQHF. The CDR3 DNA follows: TGCGCCAGCAGCCTGCAGGGGGGGAAAGAACAGCCCCAGCATTTT.

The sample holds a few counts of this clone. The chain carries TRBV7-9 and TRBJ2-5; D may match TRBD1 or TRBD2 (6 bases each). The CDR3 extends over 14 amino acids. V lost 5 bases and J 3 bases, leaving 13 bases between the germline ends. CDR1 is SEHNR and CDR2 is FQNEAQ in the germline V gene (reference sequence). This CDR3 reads CASSLGGLEETQYF. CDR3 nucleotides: TGTGCCAGCAGCCTGGGGGGCTTAGAAGAGACCCAGTACTTC.